Listed here are 12 T cell receptor beta chains from one sample, sequenced in a study of beta chain features in type 1 diabetes. Whole-study findings and limits: TCRB CDR3s were moderately but significantly shorter in Type 1 diabetes patients in all four CD4+ subsets.

These receptors lack a known antigen. As every portion of the isolated RNA was reverse transcribed, the sequencing read expressed TCRB transcripts. Data came from immunoSEQ multiplex PCR; TCRdb stores just in-frame clones and leaves some out. The table includes over 150,000 clones, around a tenth detected once. Sequenced: central memory CD4+ T cells from blood. These receptors were obtained from a man between 25 and 39 years old with type 1 diabetes.

There are a few counts of this clone. V usage is TRBV29-1 and J usage is TRBJ2-5; TRBD2 is a possible D gene (6 bases). Germline V CDR1 and CDR2: SQVTM, ANQGSEA. The CDR3 spans 12 residues. The ends were cut back, 7 bases at V and 1 base at J, with 10 bases in the middle. CDR3 sequence reads: CSAYSGQETQYF. CDR3 sequence (DNA): TGCAGCGCCTATAGCGGCCAAGAGACCCAGTACTTC.

This clone came up a few times. The chain uses TRBV5-1 and TRBJ1-5; perhaps TRBD1 as D (6 bases). V was cut by 1 base and J by 2 bases, with 10 bases left in between. This CDR3 spans 15 amino acids. Germline V lookup: CDR1 SGHRS, CDR2 YFSETQ. For the CDR3, the DNA is TGCGCCAGCAGCTTGTCCCCAGGGGGCAATCAGCCCCAGCATTTT. This codes for CASSLSPGGNQPQHF.

This clone turned up a few times. The gene calls are TRBV5-1 and TRBJ2-7; 9 bases match TRBD1. CDR3 length equals 14 residues. V gave up 4 bases and J gave up 6 bases; unmatched junction bases: 8. Germline values: CDR1 SGHRS, CDR2 YFSETQ. CDR3 amino acids: CASSPGDREGEQYF. DNA for the CDR3: TGCGCCAGCAGCCCGGGGGACAGGGAGGGCGAGCAGTACTTC.

This clone was detected a few times. The genes are TRBV29-1 and TRBJ2-3; 7 positions agree with TRBD2. The germline CDR1 and CDR2 sequences are SQVTM and ANQGSEA. J was trimmed by 6 bases and V by 8 bases; bases with no gene match: 14. The CDR3 loop spans 14 amino acids. The CDR3 is CSLNGAGAGDTQYF. The CDR3 DNA sequence: TGCAGCCTTAATGGGGCGGGAGCCGGGGATACGCAGTATTTT.

The CDR3 loop is CASNADRGTDTQYF. CDR3 DNA sequence: TGTGCCAGCAACGCCGACAGGGGAACAGATACGCAGTATTTT. The chain is built from TRBV2 and TRBJ2-3, with TRBD1 identical over 8 bases. V trimming: 7 bases; J trimming: 3 bases; junction bases outside the gene matches: 6. The germline CDR1 and CDR2 sequences are SNHLY and FYNNEI. CDR3 length equals 14 residues.

This clone was seen only once. The chain has TRBV18 and TRBJ2-2, with a possible D match to TRBD1 (6 bases). Germline lookup yields CDR1 KGHSH and CDR2 LQKENI. CDR3 length equals 14 residues. V lost 2 bases to trimming and J lost 3 bases, with 7 bases between them. The CDR3 region is CASSPGQYTGELFF. The CDR3 nucleotides read TGTGCCAGCTCACCAGGACAGTACACCGGGGAGCTGTTTTTT.

This clone was picked up a small number of times. The chain uses TRBV7-9 and TRBJ2-3; D is unresolved. The length of the CDR3 is 12 residues. V dropped 5 bases and J dropped 6 bases, with 9 bases sitting between them. CDR1 SEHNR and CDR2 FQNEAQ come from the germline V gene (reference sequence). The CDR3 sequence is CASSVIGDTQYF. CDR3 DNA: TGTGCCAGCAGCGTAATCGGGGATACGCAGTATTTT. The whole variable domain, remainder taken from reference TRBV7-9 and TRBJ2-3, is DTGVSQNPRHKITKRGQNVTFRCDPISEHNRLYWYRQTLGQGPEFLTYFQNEAQLEKSRLLSDRFSAERPKGSFSTLEIQRTEQGDSAMYLCASSVIGDTQYFGPGTRLTVL.

This chain joins TRBV28 and TRBJ2-7; 14 bases line up with TRBD2. Germline values: CDR1 MDHEN, CDR2 SYDVKM. Trimming removed 6 bases from V and 5 bases from J; junction bases left unmatched: 6. CDR3 length: 15 amino acids. The CDR3 DNA reads as TGTGCCAGCAGCCGAGGGACTAGCGGGAGTGACGAGCAGTACTTC. Its translation is CASSRGTSGSDEQYF.

This clone has just a few counts. This rearrangement joins TRBV7-9 to TRBJ1-5; 9 bases are shared with TRBD1. This CDR3 contains 13 residues. The V gene's germline CDR1 is SEHNR and CDR2 FQNEAQ (reference sequence). The J segment lost 8 bases and the V segment lost 7 bases, leaving 6 bases of the junction unmatched. The CDR3 DNA follows: TGTGCCAGCACAACAGGGGGCAAAGAGCCCCAGCATTTT. Its translation is CASTTGGKEPQHF. Complete variable domain (other parts from reference TRBV7-9 and TRBJ1-5): DTGVSQNPRHKITKRGQNVTFRCDPISEHNRLYWYRQTLGQGPEFLTYFQNEAQLEKSRLLSDRFSAERPKGSFSTLEIQRTEQGDSAMYLCASTTGGKEPQHFGDGTRLSIL.

This clone was recorded a few times. The chain employs TRBV30 and TRBJ2-1, with TRBD2 matching over 7 bases. V lost 5 bases and J lost 6; bases outside the gene matches: 10. This CDR3 spans 14 amino acids. CDR1 is GTSNPN, CDR2 SVGIG, per germline (reference sequence). CDR3 region: CAWGGEWGVNEQFF. CDR3 in DNA: TGTGCCTGGGGGGGGGAGTGGGGGGTCAATGAGCAGTTCTTC.

This clone was counted a few times. The chain couples TRBV4-1 to TRBJ2-2; TRBD2 aligns across 10 bases. The germline CDR1 and CDR2 sequences are MGHRA and YSYEKL. J gave up 4 bases and V 0 bases, and 2 bases lay outside the gene matches. This CDR3 region has 16 residues. CDR3 DNA: TGCGCCAGCAGCCAAGAAAGCGGGAGGGCCACCGGGGAGCTGTTTTTT. Residues: CASSQESGRATGELFF.

This clone was counted between two and nine times. J is TRBJ2-7 and V is TRBV5-1, with D uncertain. Germline V gene sequence: CDR1 SGHRS, CDR2 YFSETQ. This CDR3 has 16 residues. The germline V and J ends were trimmed by 1 base and 0 bases, with 14 bases remaining between them. DNA of the CDR3: TGCGCCAGCAGCTTGACTTCAATGAGGAGCTCCTACGAGCAGTACTTC. Encoded protein: CASSLTSMRSSYEQYF.